This TCR beta chain stems from a study of CD4+ T cells in melanoma. Between the trimmed V and J ends, which lost 5 bases and 8 bases, there was a span of 0 bases. CDR1 is SGHTA and CDR2 is FQGTGA in the germline V gene. The CDR3 totals 8 residues. Comment on this clone: Its matching antigen is unknown.

The data were produced by immunoSEQ multiplex PCR, yet TCRdb's version contains in-frame clones alone and is incomplete. The table includes 10,000 to 12,000 clones, almost 70% detected once. Study-wide results and limits: CD8+ T cell, macrophage and B cell function reportedly correlated with neoantigen-specific CD4+ T cells. Diverse differentiation states were reported for melanoma neoantigen-specific CD4+ T cells.

The TCR was taken from a human donor with melanoma. Sequenced material: cells from a culture (not recorded whether cultured in vitro). The chain has TRBV7-3 and TRBJ1-2; no reliable D call. CDR3 in amino acids: CASSGYTF. The CDR3 DNA follows: TGTGCCAGCAGCGGCTACACCTTC.